This T cell receptor beta chain was recovered during a study of regulatory T cells in long-lasting Graves disease. Overall study findings and caveats: Accuracy may have been reduced by the small sample size.

iRepertoire HTBI primers and Arm-PCR of CDR3 regions built TCR beta libraries. In TCRdb, the multiplex PCR reads were re-called with MiXCR into one record per CDR3 protein. This table holds about 430,000 distinct CDR3 sequences, 15% found once. Documented time point: newly diagnosed GD, antithyroid drugs for less than 3 months. RNA extracted from PBMCs served as the sequencing template. This clonotype has at least ten counts. Antigen specificity is unknown. Separately, the same data were catalogued under a study of T cells in Graves' hyperthyroidism and ophthalmopathy.

Sequencing was performed on peripheral blood mononuclear cells (PBMCs), taken at new diagnosis, from a patient treated with antithyroid drugs. The TCR originated in a woman between 40 and 50 years old with Graves disease.

The CDR3 nucleotides read TGTGCCAGCAGCTCCTCGAATCTCGACAGGCTTCGGGGCTACACCTTC. This encodes CASSSSNLDRLRGYTF. The chain is built from TRBV6-9 and TRBJ1-2; the D gene is possibly TRBD1 (6 bases). Per germline, CDR1 MNHGY and CDR2 SVAAGI. Between the trimmed V and J ends, which lost 6 bases and 8 bases, there was a span of 25 bases. This CDR3 region has 16 residues.